One and the same sample provided the 13 T cell receptor beta chains below, sequenced in a study of identical twins (dated by TCRdb to about 2016). Receptor amplification or capture employed 5' RACE. The sequencer listed for this sample is Illumina HiSeq 2000. Using fastp at Q25 and MiXCR, TCRdb reprocessed the public reads and kept productive beta chains. Rows are unified per CDR3 protein, each entry keeping the most common DNA and genes. The sample table records about 790,000 distinct CDR3 sequences; 18% of these occur just once. About an eighth of the sample comes from the top ten. This sample also appeared in a second study, on T cells expressing NK-cell markers.

The sequencing sample was made of PBMCs. These receptors were obtained from a woman younger than 35 in good health.

This clonotype was found a few times. V is TRBV12-3 or TRBV12-4 and J is TRBJ2-3, with TRBD2 matching over 9 bases. The CDR3 has 20 residues. Trimming removed 4 bases from V and 3 bases from J; junction bases left unmatched: 20. The CDR3 loop is CASSSSTSSGGPTPTDTQYF. In DNA form, the CDR3 reads TGTGCCAGCAGTTCGAGTACTAGCAGCGGGGGGCCCACCCCAACAGATACGCAGTATTTT.

This clonotype was detected a few times. The chain recombines TRBV20-1 with TRBJ1-2; D remains ambiguous. Per germline, CDR1 DFQATT and CDR2 SNEGSKA (reference sequence). This CDR3 spans 11 amino acids. Trimming cost V 2 bases and J 6 bases, with 7 bases left between them. As DNA, the CDR3 is TGCAGTGCTAGACCCTTTCATGGCTACACCTTC. This codes for CSARPFHGYTF.

This clonotype was seen a handful of times. The V and J genes are TRBV7-9 and TRBJ2-2; 11 positions match TRBD1. The germline gives CDR1 SEHNR, CDR2 FQNEAQ (reference sequence). With 5 bases clipped from V and 4 bases from J, the junction kept 6 bases outside the gene matches. The CDR3 runs to 16 residues. The chain's CDR3 is CASSTYGQGATGELFF. The CDR3, as DNA: TGTGCCAGCAGCACCTATGGACAGGGGGCCACCGGGGAGCTGTTTTTT.

This clonotype was seen a few times. The rearrangement links TRBV28 to TRBJ2-4, with a tentative D call TRBD2 (6 bases). Trimming removed 3 bases from V and 1 base from J, with 10 bases in between. The CDR3 has 15 amino acids. The germline CDR1 and CDR2 sequences are MDHEN and SYDVKM. The CDR3 loop reads CASSFAGMAKNIQYF. Written as DNA, the CDR3 is TGTGCCAGCAGTTTCGCGGGGATGGCCAAAAACATTCAGTACTTC.

This clonotype appeared a few times. This rearrangement joins TRBV5-1 to TRBJ2-3; TRBD1 or TRBD2 may be the D gene (7 bases each). CDR1 is SGHRS, CDR2 YFSETQ, per germline. V dropped 2 bases and J dropped 7 bases, with 17 bases sitting between them. The CDR3 length is 15 residues. DNA for the CDR3: TGCGCCAGCAGCTTTACACAGGGGAGGGTCAATACGCAGTATTTT. As protein: CASSFTQGRVNTQYF.

This clonotype was counted once. The chain carries TRBV7-9 and TRBJ2-3, with 11 bases that match TRBD1. Germline-derived CDR1 and CDR2 are SEHNR and FQNEAQ (reference sequence). The CDR3 loop spans 14 amino acids. The V segment lost 5 bases and the J segment 8 bases; nucleotides outside the gene matches: 6. The CDR3 spells CASSPPGTGGTQYF. In nucleotides, the CDR3 is TGTGCCAGCAGCCCACCCGGGACAGGGGGTACGCAGTATTTT. Full variable domain (missing parts from reference TRBV7-9 and TRBJ2-3): DTGVSQNPRHKITKRGQNVTFRCDPISEHNRLYWYRQTLGQGPEFLTYFQNEAQLEKSRLLSDRFSAERPKGSFSTLEIQRTEQGDSAMYLCASSPPGTGGTQYFGPGTRLTVL.

The chain uses TRBV15 and TRBJ2-5; TRBD2 matches at 10 bases. V lost 0 bases and J lost 2; bases outside the gene matches: 6. The CDR3 contains 17 residues. CDR1 LNHNV and CDR2 YYDKDF come from the germline V gene (reference sequence). Here the CDR3 reads CATSREGRTSGQETQYF. The DNA of the CDR3 is TGTGCCACCAGCAGAGAGGGTAGGACTAGCGGACAAGAGACCCAGTACTTC.

The chain combines TRBV3-1 with TRBJ2-1; D not resolved. The germline V gene encodes CDR1 LGHDT and CDR2 YNNKEL (reference sequence). The CDR3 is 12 amino acids. V gave up 8 bases and J gave up 7 bases, with 12 bases separating them. CDR3 sequence: CASGLERNEQFF. CDR3 DNA: TGTGCCAGCGGCCTTGAAAGGAATGAGCAGTTCTTC.

This clonotype occurred a few times. The chain has TRBV5-1 and TRBJ2-7, with D possibly matching TRBD2 (6 bases). With 0 bases removed from V and 2 bases from J, the gap between germline ends came to 12 bases. CDR1 and CDR2 from the germline V gene are SGHRS and YFSETQ. The CDR3 runs 15 residues. CDR3 region: CASSLAGGNPYEQYF. Written as DNA, the CDR3 is TGCGCCAGCAGCTTGGCCGGAGGGAACCCCTACGAGCAGTACTTC.

The sample holds a few counts of this clonotype. The rearrangement uses TRBV29-1 and TRBJ2-7; D is possibly TRBD2 (5 bases). This CDR3 has 11 residues. Looked up from germline, CDR1 is SQVTM and CDR2 is ANQGSEA. Trimming took 6 bases from V and 6 from J, leaving 12 bases between them. CDR3 DNA sequence: TGCAGCGTCCAAAACGAGGGCGAGCAGTACTTC. Amino acids: CSVQNEGEQYF.

This clonotype was recorded many times. J is TRBJ2-3 and V is TRBV6-1; D is ambiguous. Germline CDR1 MNHNS, CDR2 SASEGT. The CDR3 runs 15 residues. Trimming pared 6 bases from V and 0 bases from J, leaving 13 bases between. The chain's CDR3 is CASSPRMASTDTQYF. Written as DNA, the CDR3 is TGTGCCAGCAGCCCCCGGATGGCAAGCACAGATACGCAGTATTTT.

A few counts support this clonotype. The gene calls are TRBV20-1 and TRBJ1-1; D unresolved. CDR1 DFQATT and CDR2 SNEGSKA come from the germline V gene (reference sequence). The CDR3 contains 13 residues. V lost 1 base, J lost 8 bases, and 14 bases lay in between. In DNA, the CDR3 is TGCAGTGCTAGAGGCGGCGTCGGTCGGGAAGCTTTCTTT. It translates to CSARGGVGREAFF.

This clonotype showed up just a few times. The genes are TRBV6-1 and TRBJ1-5, with D maybe TRBD1 (5 bases). Germline V gene data show CDR1 as MNHNS and CDR2 as SASEGT. V gave up 8 bases and J gave up 4 bases, with 15 bases separating them. There are 14 residues in the CDR3. This chain's CDR3 is CASGIRGGNQPQHF. CDR3 coding DNA: TGTGCCAGCGGAATCCGTGGGGGGAATCAGCCCCAGCATTTT.